What follows are 19 T cell receptor beta chains derived from one specimen sequenced in a study of technical replicates of blood from several donors. Profiled with immunoSEQ multiplex PCR; TCRdb holds only in-frame clones, not every one. The table shows almost 70,000 clones, with around nine tenths occurring only once. The specimen sequenced was T cells isolated from PBMCs. The receptor source for this set is a human donor in good health.

The chain has TRBV19 and TRBJ2-7, with 7 nucleotides matching TRBD2. The CDR3 runs to 15 residues. Losses at the gene ends were 1 base for V and 0 bases for J; bases not matched to a gene: 3. The germline gives CDR1 LNHDA, CDR2 SQIVND (reference sequence). The CDR3 bases are TGTGCCAGTAGTATAGTGGGCGGGAGCTCCTACGAGCAGTACTTC. Its protein is CASSIVGGSSYEQYF.

The rearrangement joins TRBV27 to TRBJ2-3, with D maybe TRBD2 (5 bases). Germline loops: CDR1 MNHEY, CDR2 SMNVEV (reference sequence). Trimming removed 2 bases at V and 1 base at J, with 13 bases between. The CDR3 spans 16 residues. The CDR3 DNA follows: TGTGCCAGCAGTTTAGTTACGGGGTTGGGCACAGATACGCAGTATTTT. Its translation: CASSLVTGLGTDTQYF.

The rearrangement joins TRBV6-1 to TRBJ1-1; D gene unclear. Trimming left V 3 bases short and J 4 bases short, with 15 bases between. This CDR3 comprises 15 residues. The germline gives CDR1 MNHNS, CDR2 SASEGT. The CDR3 region is CASSDRRDLGTEAFF. The CDR3 DNA reads as TGTGCCAGCAGTGATCGTCGGGATTTGGGCACTGAAGCTTTCTTT.

V usage is TRBV6-1 and J usage is TRBJ2-7, with D possibly matching TRBD2 (6 bases). This CDR3 is built from 15 residues. Germline assignment: CDR1 MNHNS and CDR2 SASEGT. The germline V and J ends were trimmed by 0 bases and 3 bases, with 12 bases remaining between them. The CDR3 nucleotides read TGTGCCAGCAGTGAAGCGACCGGGGGTGTCTACGAGCAGTACTTC. Translating gives CASSEATGGVYEQYF.

The chain links TRBV5-6 to TRBJ1-1; D gene ambiguous. This CDR3 has 14 amino acids. CDR1 is SGHDT, CDR2 YYEEEE, per germline. Between the trimmed V and J ends, which lost 2 bases and 1 base, there was a span of 9 bases. CDR3 in DNA: TGTGCCAGCAGCTTACCGGGTGAGAACACTGAAGCTTTCTTT. The encoded protein is CASSLPGENTEAFF.

The chain recombines TRBV5-1 with TRBJ2-1; 7 bases map to TRBD1. Per the germline V gene, CDR1 is SGHRS and CDR2 is YFSETQ. Trimming at V came to 0 bases and at J to 5 bases, leaving 5 bases not matched to a gene. The CDR3 extends over 15 amino acids. The CDR3 DNA is TGCGCCAGCAGCTTGGGAGGGGGCAGGGACAATGAGCAGTTCTTC. It specifies CASSLGGGRDNEQFF.

J is TRBJ2-1 and V is TRBV4-1, with TRBD2 identical over 10 bases. The CDR3 runs to 18 residues. V lost 2 bases to trimming and J lost 3 bases; unmatched junction nucleotides: 10. CDR1 and CDR2 (germline): MGHRA, YSYEKL. The CDR3 DNA reads TGCGCCAGCAGCCAATCTGCGACTAGCGGGCTGTACTACAATGAGCAGTTCTTC. It yields the protein CASSQSATSGLYYNEQFF.

The V gene is TRBV18, the J gene TRBJ2-1; 13 bases are shared with TRBD2. The junction had 8 bases not matched to a gene; V was cut back by 3 bases and J by 6 bases. The germline V gene encodes CDR1 KGHSH and CDR2 LQKENI. The CDR3 runs to 17 residues. The CDR3 nucleotides read TGTGCCAGCTCACCTTGGACTAGCGGGAGCAGTTTCAATGAGCAGTTCTTC. Its protein is CASSPWTSGSSFNEQFF.

The chain recombines TRBV11-2 with TRBJ2-6; D call uncertain. V lost 7 bases and J 0 bases, leaving 13 bases between the germline ends. Looked up from germline, CDR1 is SGHAT and CDR2 is FQNNGV. The CDR3 loop spans 16 amino acids. CDR3 region: CASTFGFSSGANVLTF. CDR3 coding DNA: TGTGCCAGCACCTTCGGTTTTTCCTCTGGGGCCAACGTCCTGACTTTC. The full variable domain, with the rest looked up from reference TRBV11-2 and TRBJ2-6, is EAGVAQSPRYKIIEKRQSVAFWCNPISGHATLYWYQQILGQGPKLLIQFQNNGVVDDSQLPKDRFSAERLKGVDSTLKIQPAKLEDSAVYLCASTFGFSSGANVLTFGAGSRLTVL.

The count of this clone is one. J is TRBJ1-2 and V is TRBV6-6; D is perhaps TRBD1 (6 bases). The CDR3 is 14 amino acids. Trimming left V 6 bases short and J 5 bases short, with 16 bases between. Germline CDR1 is MNHNY and CDR2 is SVGAGI (reference sequence). The CDR3 spells CASRNGGAQYGYTF. The CDR3 nucleotides read TGTGCCAGCAGAAACGGGGGGGCTCAGTATGGCTACACCTTC.

V and J are TRBV2 and TRBJ1-5; no reliable D call. The germline V and J ends were trimmed by 5 bases and 4 bases, with 6 bases remaining between them. Germline loops: CDR1 SNHLY, CDR2 FYNNEI. This CDR3 comprises 12 residues. The chain's CDR3 is CASSWANQPQHF. CDR3 bases: TGTGCCAGCAGTTGGGCTAATCAGCCCCAGCATTTT.

The chain is built from TRBV7-9 and TRBJ1-1; TRBD1 matches 7 bases. The CDR3 is 13 amino acids. Losses at the gene ends were 5 bases for V and 7 bases for J; bases not matched to a gene: 7. CDR1 SEHNR and CDR2 FQNEAQ come from the germline V gene (reference sequence). The CDR3 protein is CASSETGTVEAFF. In DNA form, the CDR3 reads TGTGCCAGCAGCGAGACAGGGACTGTTGAAGCTTTCTTT.

V usage is TRBV19 and J usage is TRBJ1-2; 7 bases are a match to TRBD1. The germline CDR1 and CDR2 sequences are LNHDA and SQIVND (reference sequence). CDR3 length equals 13 residues. The V gene end was trimmed by 7 bases and the J gene end by 8 bases; junction bases not matched to a gene: 10. The CDR3: CASTRQGGFGYTF. The CDR3 DNA is TGTGCCAGTACTCGGCAGGGGGGTTTCGGCTACACCTTC.

This sequence joins TRBV7-2 and TRBJ1-2, with D possibly TRBD1 on 6 matching bases. This CDR3 spans 15 amino acids. V lost 5 bases and J 4 bases, leaving 17 bases between the germline ends. Germline values: CDR1 SGHTA, CDR2 FQGNSA. CDR3: CASSTRGRTPYGYTF. CDR3 sequence (DNA): TGTGCCAGCAGCACCAGGGGACGGACTCCCTATGGCTACACCTTC.

The rearrangement uses TRBV9 and TRBJ2-1; D unclear. Trimming took off 3 bases at V and 9 bases at J, with 13 bases between the two ends. There are 13 residues in the CDR3. Germline V gene lookup returns CDR1 SGDLS and CDR2 YYNGEE. The CDR3 loop is CASSAPPGREQFF. CDR3 nucleotide sequence: TGTGCCAGCAGCGCACCCCCTGGGCGTGAGCAGTTCTTC.

J is TRBJ1-2 and V is TRBV9; 7 bases are shared with TRBD1. J gave up 5 bases and V 0 bases, and 1 base lay outside the gene matches. Germline CDR1 SGDLS, CDR2 YYNGEE. This CDR3 is built from 13 residues. CDR3: CASSVDRGYGYTF. The CDR3 nucleotides are TGTGCCAGCAGCGTAGACAGGGGATATGGCTACACCTTC.

This clone was detected only once. The gene calls are TRBV7-8 and TRBJ2-2; TRBD2 aligns across 9 bases. The trim removed 1 base at V and 5 bases at J, leaving 5 bases unmatched. The V gene's germline CDR1 is SGHVS and CDR2 FQNEAQ. The CDR3 is 16 residues long. The CDR3 DNA sequence: TGTGCCAGCAGCTTAGATTTAGCGGGAGTTACCGGGGAGCTGTTTTTT. This codes for CASSLDLAGVTGELFF. Full variable domain (rest looked up from reference TRBV7-8 and TRBJ2-2): GAGVSQSPRYKVAKRGQDVALRCDPISGHVSLFWYQQALGQGPEFLTYFQNEAQLDKSGLPSDRFFAERPEGSVSTLKIQRTQQEDSAVYLCASSLDLAGVTGELFFGEGSRLTVL.

This sequence joins TRBV5-1 and TRBJ2-5; no firm D call. This CDR3 comprises 13 residues. Germline V gives CDR1 SGHRS, CDR2 YFSETQ. The V end was cut by 2 bases, the J end by 4 bases, with 9 bases between. The CDR3 DNA is TGCGCCAGCAGCTTAATATTAGCAGAGACCCAGTACTTC. Its translation is CASSLILAETQYF.

This CDR3 reads CASSLYSGILYEQYF. Written as DNA, the CDR3 is TGTGCCAGCAGCTTGTATTCAGGGATACTCTACGAGCAGTACTTC. The chain employs TRBV5-6 and TRBJ2-7, with D possibly being TRBD1 (5 bases). The CDR3 runs to 15 residues. V lost 1 base and J 3 bases, leaving 14 bases between the germline ends. CDR1 is SGHDT, CDR2 YYEEEE, per germline.